Sequencing of this TCR beta chain was carried out in a study of technical replicates of blood from a few donors (dated by TCRdb to between 2016 and 2019). Of note for this clone: Its antigen is currently not known. The sample holds no much larger clone one base away, and base qualities are not on file.

CDR1 and CDR2 are drawn from the germline V gene (reference sequence): MNHNY, SVGAGI. V was cut back by 0 bases and J by 7 bases, leaving a gap of 10 bases between them. The CDR3 holds 14 amino acids from the cysteine to the phenylalanine. CDR3 DNA is the only sequence kept; it has 42 bases, read in frame from the first base. The library was prepared using the immunoSEQ multiplex PCR assay. TCRdb re-hosts the immuneACCESS table, in-frame sequences only. Its copies lack some clones; in the studies checked, an unresolved V gene accounts for under half of them, and the cause for the rest is not known. Here the sample has about 50,000 clones; around 96% occur a single time. The ten top clones hold 0.35% to 0.5% of the sample.

This clonotype was sampled from a human donor in good health. The rearranged segments are TRBV6-6 and TRBJ2-1; TRBD2 is a weak D gene call, 6 bases matching. Sequencing was done on a sample of T cells isolated from PBMCs. The CDR3 has the sequence CASSYSEGPNEQFF. The sequenced DNA is TGTGCCAGCAGTTACTCGGAGGGGCCTAATGAGCAGTTCTTC.